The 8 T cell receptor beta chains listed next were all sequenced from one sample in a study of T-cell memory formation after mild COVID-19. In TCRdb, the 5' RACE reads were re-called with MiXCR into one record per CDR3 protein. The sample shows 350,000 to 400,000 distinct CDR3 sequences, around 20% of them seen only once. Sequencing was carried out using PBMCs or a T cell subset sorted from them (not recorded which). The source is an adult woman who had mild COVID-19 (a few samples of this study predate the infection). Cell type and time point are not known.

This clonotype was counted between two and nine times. CDR3 coding DNA: TGTGCCAGCAGCTTAGAGACGGGACAGCGACTTGAAGCTTTCTTT. Translating it yields CASSLETGQRLEAFF. The V gene is TRBV13, the J gene TRBJ1-1; 7 nucleotides line up with TRBD1. The CDR3 contains 15 residues. J was trimmed by 7 bases and V by 1 base; bases with no gene match: 9. The germline V gene has CDR1 PRHDT and CDR2 FYEKMQ (reference sequence). The full variable domain, its missing parts supplied by reference TRBV13 and TRBJ1-1, is AAGVIQSPRHLIKEKRETATLKCYPIPRHDTVYWYQQGPGQDPQFLISFYEKMQSDKGSIPDRFSAQQFSDYHSELNMSSLELGDSALYFCASSLETGQRLEAFFGQGTRLTVV.

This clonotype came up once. The CDR3: CATSRERTLNTEAFF. The CDR3, as DNA: TGTGCCACCAGCAGAGAACGTACACTGAACACTGAAGCTTTCTTT. The chain has TRBV15 and TRBJ1-1; unclear D gene. Trimming left V 0 bases short and J 0 bases short, with 8 bases between. The CDR3 spans 15 residues. Per the germline V gene, CDR1 is LNHNV and CDR2 is YYDKDF (reference sequence).

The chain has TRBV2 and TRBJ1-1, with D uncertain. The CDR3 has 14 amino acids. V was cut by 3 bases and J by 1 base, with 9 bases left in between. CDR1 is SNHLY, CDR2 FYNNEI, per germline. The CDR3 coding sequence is TGTGCCAGCAGTGAGGTTTCAGGGAACACTGAAGCTTTCTTT. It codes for CASSEVSGNTEAFF.

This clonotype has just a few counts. DNA of the CDR3: TGTGCCAGCAGCCGGGACTCACATCTCACCGGGGAGCTGTTTTTT. Protein product: CASSRDSHLTGELFF. The rearrangement links TRBV12-3 or TRBV12-4 to TRBJ2-2; perhaps TRBD2 as D (6 bases). The CDR3 is 15 amino acids. V lost 6 bases, J lost 4 bases, and 15 bases lay in between.

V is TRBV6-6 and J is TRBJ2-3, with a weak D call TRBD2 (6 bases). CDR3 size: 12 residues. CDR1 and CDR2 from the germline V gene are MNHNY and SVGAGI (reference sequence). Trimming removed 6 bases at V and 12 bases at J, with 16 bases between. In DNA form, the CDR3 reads TGTGCCAGCAGCCTCCGGGAGAGAGTCCAGTATTTT. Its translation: CASSLRERVQYF.

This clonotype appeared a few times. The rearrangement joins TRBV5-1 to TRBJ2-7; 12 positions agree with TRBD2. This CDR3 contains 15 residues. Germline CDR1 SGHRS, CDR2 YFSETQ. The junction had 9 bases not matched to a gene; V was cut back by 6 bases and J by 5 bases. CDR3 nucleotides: TGCGCCAGCACCCAAGGACTAGCGGGAAGAGACGAGCAGTACTTC. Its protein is CASTQGLAGRDEQYF.

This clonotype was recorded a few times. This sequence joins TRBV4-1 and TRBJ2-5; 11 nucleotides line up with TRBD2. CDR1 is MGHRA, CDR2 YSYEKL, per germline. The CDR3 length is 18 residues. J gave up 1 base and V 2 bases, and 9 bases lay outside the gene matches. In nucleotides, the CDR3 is TGCGCCAGCAGCCAATACCCTAGCGGGGGGCTGGCCCAAGAGACCCAGTACTTC. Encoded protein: CASSQYPSGGLAQETQYF.

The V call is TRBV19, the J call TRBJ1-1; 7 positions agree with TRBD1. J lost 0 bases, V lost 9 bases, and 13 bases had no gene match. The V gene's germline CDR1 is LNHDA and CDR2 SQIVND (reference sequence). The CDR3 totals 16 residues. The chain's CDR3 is CASRKGAYRMNTEAFF. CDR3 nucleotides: TGTGCCAGCCGTAAGGGGGCATATCGAATGAACACTGAAGCTTTCTTT.